This is a list of T cell receptor beta chains from one sample in a study of identical twins. A single record per CDR3 protein comes from TCRdb applying MiXCR to the 5' RACE reads. Of some 240,000 distinct CDR3 sequences in the sample, around 8.8% were seen once. These data also featured in a second study, about yellow fever vaccine responses in identical twins.

Specimen: CD8+ T cells sorted from blood. The source is a young woman in good health. The CDR3 runs from the conserved cysteine through the conserved F or W. A D gene is named only where the DNA matches it firmly. Size values are once, few and many counts, or a class for expanded clones, and some rows have none.

cdr3_aa | cdr3_nt | clone_size | d_call | cdr3_length | j_call | v_call
CATFSGGGNTGELFF | TGTGCCACCTTCTCTGGCGGGGGGAACACCGGGGAGCTGTTTTTT | many | TRBD2 | 15 | TRBJ2-2 | TRBV10-3
CASTPPSGIVANEQFF | TGTGCCAGCACACCCCCGAGCGGGATAGTCGCCAATGAGCAGTTCTTC | many | TRBD2 | 16 | TRBJ2-1 | TRBV28
CASSYVTGTGNEQYF | TGTGCCAGCAGTTACGTTACCGGGACAGGGAACGAGCAGTACTTC | few | TRBD1 | 15 | TRBJ2-7 | TRBV6-5
CASSLALASGTPYNEQFF | TGTGCCAGCAGCTTAGCCCTAGCTAGCGGAACCCCCTACAATGAGCAGTTCTTC | many | TRBD2 | 18 | TRBJ2-1 | TRBV7-8
CASSKVGAFLIYNEQFF | TGTGCCAGCAGCAAAGTGGGGGCTTTCCTAATCTACAATGAGCAGTTCTTC | few | . | 17 | TRBJ2-1 | TRBV21-1
CASSPPGQGDYEQYF | TGTGCCAGCAGTCCCCCCGGACAGGGCGATTACGAGCAGTACTTC | few | TRBD1 | 15 | TRBJ2-7 | TRBV27
CASSQGAGGSYEQYF | TGCGCCAGCAGCCAAGGTGCAGGGGGCTCCTACGAGCAGTACTTC | many | TRBD1 | 15 | TRBJ2-7 | TRBV4-3
CSARAGTSGYNEQFF | TGCAGTGCTAGAGCCGGGACTAGCGGCTACAATGAGCAGTTCTTC | many | TRBD2 | 15 | TRBJ2-1 | TRBV20-1
CASSQDRGTFSYEQYF | TGCGCCAGCAGCCAAGATAGGGGGACATTCTCCTACGAGCAGTACTTC | . | . | 16 | TRBJ2-7 | TRBV4-3
CASSEATSGVPVPEQYF | TGTGCCAGCAGTGAAGCGACTAGCGGGGTCCCCGTGCCCGAGCAGTACTTC | . | TRBD2 | 17 | TRBJ2-7 | TRBV2
CASSVVGRGAYNEQFF | TGTGCCAGCAGCGTAGTAGGAAGGGGGGCCTACAATGAGCAGTTCTTC | . | . | 16 | TRBJ2-1 | TRBV9
CASSILAGELFF | . | . | . | 12 | TRBJ2-2 | TRBV19
CASSTNPRGVGYEQYF | TGTGCCAGCAGTACCAACCCCCGTGGGGTCGGTTACGAGCAGTACTTC | many | . | 16 | TRBJ2-7 | TRBV28
CASSQDPGGPYNEQFF | TGCGCCAGCAGCCAAGATCCGGGAGGCCCCTACAATGAGCAGTTCTTC | . | TRBD2 | 16 | TRBJ2-1 | TRBV4-3
CASRFTLNTEAFF | TGTGCCAGCAGATTCACCCTGAACACTGAAGCTTTCTTT | few | . | 13 | TRBJ1-1 | TRBV27
CASSTTSFVADTQYF | TGTGCCAGCAGCACTACTAGCTTTGTAGCAGATACGCAGTATTTT | . | . | 15 | TRBJ2-3 | TRBV7-2
CASSPRTGGISEAFF | TGTGCCAGCAGTCCGCGGACAGGGGGTATTAGTGAAGCTTTCTTT | . | TRBD1 | 15 | TRBJ1-1 | TRBV28
CASSLNRQGLEQYF | TGTGCCAGCAGCCTAAACCGACAGGGTCTCGAGCAGTACTTC | many | TRBD1 | 14 | TRBJ2-7 | TRBV7-2
CASSLSRTSGRDTQYF | TGTGCCAGCAGTTTATCCCGGACTAGCGGGAGGGATACGCAGTATTTT | . | TRBD2 | 16 | TRBJ2-3 | TRBV27
CASSFRRAGGRAMYEQYF | TGTGCCAGCAGCTTTCGACGGGCAGGCGGGAGGGCCATGTACGAGCAGTACTTC | many | TRBD2 | 18 | TRBJ2-7 | TRBV5-6
CSADPPMVRVGDEQYF | TGCAGTGCCGATCCCCCAATGGTCCGTGTCGGGGACGAGCAGTACTTC | . | . | 16 | TRBJ2-7 | TRBV20-1
CASSIVAWGGEQFF | TGTGCCAGTAGTATTGTTGCGTGGGGGGGTGAGCAGTTCTTC | . | TRBD2 | 14 | TRBJ2-1 | TRBV19
CSVRDRVDQPQHF | TGCAGCGTAAGGGACAGGGTGGATCAGCCCCAGCATTTT | many | TRBD1 | 13 | TRBJ1-5 | TRBV29-1
CASSSKRSSGVNSPLHF | TGTGCCAGCAGCTCGAAGCGGTCGTCAGGTGTCAATTCACCCCTCCACTTT | . | . | 17 | TRBJ1-6 | TRBV11-1
CASSLEGHQETQYF | TGTGCCAGCAGCTTAGAGGGACACCAAGAGACCCAGTACTTC | few | . | 14 | TRBJ2-5 | TRBV7-9
CSARGQGARETQYF | TGCAGTGCTAGAGGACAGGGGGCTCGAGAGACCCAGTACTTC | . | TRBD1 | 14 | TRBJ2-5 | TRBV20-1
CASSTGTGYNEQFF | TGTGCCAGCAGTACCGGGACAGGCTACAATGAGCAGTTCTTC | many | TRBD1 | 14 | TRBJ2-1 | TRBV6-1
CASSPPQGGGSTDTQYF | TGTGCCAGCTCACCACCACAAGGCGGCGGGTCTACAGATACGCAGTATTTT | few | . | 17 | TRBJ2-3 | TRBV18
CASSSAPLNEQFF | TGTGCCAGCAGCTCGGCCCCACTCAATGAGCAGTTCTTC | many | . | 13 | TRBJ2-1 | TRBV5-6
CAWSGSFYEQYF | TGTGCCTGGAGTGGGTCCTTCTACGAGCAGTACTTC | . | . | 12 | TRBJ2-7 | TRBV30
CASSIPAEGAYEQYF | TGTGCCAGTAGTATTCCCGCGGAGGGGGCCTACGAGCAGTACTTC | . | . | 15 | TRBJ2-7 | TRBV19
CSVVAFSYNEQFF | TGCAGCGTTGTAGCGTTTTCCTACAATGAGCAGTTCTTC | few | . | 13 | TRBJ2-1 | TRBV29-1
CASKDRGNTEAFF | TGTGCCAGCAAGGACAGGGGTAACACTGAAGCTTTCTTT | many | TRBD1 | 13 | TRBJ1-1 | TRBV28
CASSLTEASNTQYF | TGTGCCAGCAGCCTAACTGAGGCGTCGAATACGCAGTATTTT | few | . | 14 | TRBJ2-3 | TRBV13
CASSGGHQTELAKNIQYF | TGTGCCAGCAGTGGGGGACACCAAACTGAACTAGCCAAAAACATTCAGTACTTC | few | . | 18 | TRBJ2-4 | TRBV2
CSASDRAVYEQYF | TGCAGTGCTTCGGACAGGGCGGTCTACGAGCAGTACTTC | few | TRBD1 | 13 | TRBJ2-7 | TRBV20-1
CASSLNWGVTQETQYF | TGTGCCAGCAGTTTGAACTGGGGGGTTACCCAAGAGACCCAGTACTTC | many | . | 16 | TRBJ2-5 | TRBV27
CSARDPQESYEQYF | TGCAGTGCTAGAGATCCCCAGGAATCCTACGAGCAGTACTTC | few | . | 14 | TRBJ2-7 | TRBV20-1
CASSQDSGGTRSVHYEQYF | TGCGCCAGCAGCCAAGATAGCGGGGGTACCCGGAGCGTCCACTACGAGCAGTACTTC | . | TRBD2 | 19 | TRBJ2-7 | TRBV4-1
CASSLGQGGNEQYF | TGCGCCAGCAGCTTAGGACAGGGAGGCAACGAGCAGTACTTC | . | TRBD1 | 14 | TRBJ2-7 | TRBV5-1
CASSFTGQVQPQHF | TGTGCCAGCAGTTTTACAGGGCAGGTTCAGCCCCAGCATTTT | many | . | 14 | TRBJ1-5 | TRBV27
CASSQTFTGELFF | TGTGCCAGCAGTCAAACATTCACCGGGGAGCTGTTTTTT | . | . | 13 | TRBJ2-2 | TRBV25-1
CASSERGDGPNYGYTF | TGTGCCAGCAGCGAAAGGGGGGACGGACCAAACTATGGCTACACCTTC | once | . | 16 | TRBJ1-2 | TRBV2
CSARGLAGEFYEQYF | TGCAGTGCTAGAGGGTTGGCGGGAGAGTTCTACGAGCAGTACTTC | many | TRBD2 | 15 | TRBJ2-7 | TRBV20-1
CASSRLYNEQFF | TGCGCCAGCAGCAGGCTGTACAATGAGCAGTTCTTC | . | . | 12 | TRBJ2-1 | TRBV5-1
CASSRQGAIYEQYF | TGTGCCAGTTCTCGACAGGGGGCGATCTACGAGCAGTACTTC | few | TRBD1 | 14 | TRBJ2-7 | TRBV19
CASSGLSYGYTF | TGTGCCAGCAGTGGTCTATCCTATGGCTACACCTTC | . | . | 12 | TRBJ1-2 | TRBV25-1
CASSPWGTDSNTEAFF | TGTGCCAGCTCACCATGGGGGACAGACTCGAACACTGAAGCTTTCTTT | many | TRBD1 | 16 | TRBJ1-1 | TRBV18
CASSAGNGPYEQYF | TGTGCCAGCAGTGCAGGGAACGGGCCCTACGAGCAGTACTTC | many | . | 14 | TRBJ2-7 | TRBV2